This TCR beta chain was sequenced in a study of CD8 T cells in Susac syndrome. It was negative isolation that provided the CD8+ and CD4+ T cells, whereas TEMRA cells were enriched by FACS. A quantity of about 0.5 to 1 ug RNA underwent reverse transcription using random hexamers. TCRdb ran MiXCR on the immunoSEQ multiplex PCR reads and lists one entry per CDR3 protein. This table holds 200,000 to 250,000 distinct CDR3 sequences, 85% to 95% found once. The TCR was taken from a human donor with Susac syndrome. Sequenced sample: CD4+ T cells from PBMCs.

The CDR3 protein is CASSLDTLAGATDTQYF. The CDR3, as DNA: TGTGCCAGCAGCTTAGATACGCTAGCGGGGGCAACAGATACGCAGTATTTT. The chain couples TRBV11-3 to TRBJ2-3, with 10 bases fitting TRBD2. The CDR3 totals 17 residues. V trimming: 0 bases; J trimming: 3 bases; junction bases outside the gene matches: 6. Germline V CDR1 and CDR2: SGHNT, YENEEA.